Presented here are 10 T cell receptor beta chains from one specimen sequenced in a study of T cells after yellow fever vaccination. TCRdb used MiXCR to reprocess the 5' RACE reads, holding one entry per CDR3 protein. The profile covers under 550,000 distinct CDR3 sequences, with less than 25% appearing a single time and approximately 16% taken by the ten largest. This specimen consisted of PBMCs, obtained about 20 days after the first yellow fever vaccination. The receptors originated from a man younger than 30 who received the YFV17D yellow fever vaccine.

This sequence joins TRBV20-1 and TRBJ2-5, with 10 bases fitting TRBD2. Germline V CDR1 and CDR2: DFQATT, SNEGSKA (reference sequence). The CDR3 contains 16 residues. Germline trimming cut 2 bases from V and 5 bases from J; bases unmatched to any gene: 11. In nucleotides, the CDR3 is TGCAGTGCTAGAACTTCGTCTAGCGGGGGAAAGGAGACCCAGTACTTC. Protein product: CSARTSSSGGKETQYF.

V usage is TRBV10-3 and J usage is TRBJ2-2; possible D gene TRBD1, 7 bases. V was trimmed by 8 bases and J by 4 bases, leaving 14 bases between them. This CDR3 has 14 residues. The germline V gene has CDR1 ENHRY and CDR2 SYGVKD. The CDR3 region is CAIGGTVITGELFF. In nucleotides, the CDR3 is TGTGCCATCGGGGGGACAGTTATCACCGGGGAGCTGTTTTTT.

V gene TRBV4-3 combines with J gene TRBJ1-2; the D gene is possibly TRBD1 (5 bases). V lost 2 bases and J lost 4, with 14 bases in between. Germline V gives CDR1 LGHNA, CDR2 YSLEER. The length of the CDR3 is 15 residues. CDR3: CASSQRDGEVYGYTF. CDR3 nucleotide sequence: TGCGCCAGCAGCCAACGGGACGGGGAGGTCTATGGCTACACCTTC.

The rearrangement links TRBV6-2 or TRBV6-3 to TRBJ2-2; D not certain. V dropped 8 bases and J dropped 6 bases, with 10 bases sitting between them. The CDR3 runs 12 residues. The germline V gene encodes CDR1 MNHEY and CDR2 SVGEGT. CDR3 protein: CASAPAAGELFF. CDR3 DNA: TGTGCCAGCGCCCCCGCCGCCGGGGAGCTGTTTTTT.

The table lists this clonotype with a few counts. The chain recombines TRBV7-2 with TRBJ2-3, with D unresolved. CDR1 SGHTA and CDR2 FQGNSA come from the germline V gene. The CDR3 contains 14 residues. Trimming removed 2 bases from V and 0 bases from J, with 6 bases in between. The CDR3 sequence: CASSLYTSTDTQYF. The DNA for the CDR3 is TGTGCCAGCAGCTTATACACCAGCACAGATACGCAGTATTTT. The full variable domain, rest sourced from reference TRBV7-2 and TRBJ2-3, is GAGVSQSPSNKVTEKGKDVELRCDPISGHTALYWYRQSLGQGLEFLIYFQGNSAPDKSGLPSDRFSAERTGGSVSTLTIQRTQQEDSAVYLCASSLYTSTDTQYFGPGTRLTVL.

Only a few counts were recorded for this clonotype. CDR3 in DNA: TGTGCCAGCAGTTACTCACGAGACAGGGATTACAATGAGCAGTTCTTC. This translates into CASSYSRDRDYNEQFF. This chain uses TRBV6-2 or TRBV6-3 with TRBJ2-1, with 7 nucleotides matching TRBD1. Per the germline V gene, CDR1 is MNHEY and CDR2 is SVGEGT. The CDR3 extends over 16 amino acids. V lost 0 bases to trimming and J lost 4 bases; unmatched junction nucleotides: 6.

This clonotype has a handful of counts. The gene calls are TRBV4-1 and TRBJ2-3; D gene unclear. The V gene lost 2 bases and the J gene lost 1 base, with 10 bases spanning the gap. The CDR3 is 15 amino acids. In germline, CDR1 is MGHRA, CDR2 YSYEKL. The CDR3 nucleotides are TGCGCCAGCAGCCAATCGAGTACAGGCACAGATACGCAGTATTTT. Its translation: CASSQSSTGTDTQYF.

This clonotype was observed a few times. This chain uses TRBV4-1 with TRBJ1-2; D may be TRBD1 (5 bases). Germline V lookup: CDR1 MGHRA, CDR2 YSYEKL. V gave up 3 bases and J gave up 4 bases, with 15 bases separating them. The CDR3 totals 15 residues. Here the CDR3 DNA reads TGCGCCAGCAGCCATGGGGGGGGGAACGGCTATGGCTACACCTTC. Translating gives CASSHGGGNGYGYTF.

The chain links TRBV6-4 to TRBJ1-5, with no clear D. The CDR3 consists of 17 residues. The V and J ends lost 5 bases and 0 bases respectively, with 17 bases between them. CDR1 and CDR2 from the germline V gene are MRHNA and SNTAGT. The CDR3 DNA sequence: TGTGCCAGCAGTCGACAAGGTCCCAACTATAGCAATCAGCCCCAGCATTTT. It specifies CASSRQGPNYSNQPQHF.

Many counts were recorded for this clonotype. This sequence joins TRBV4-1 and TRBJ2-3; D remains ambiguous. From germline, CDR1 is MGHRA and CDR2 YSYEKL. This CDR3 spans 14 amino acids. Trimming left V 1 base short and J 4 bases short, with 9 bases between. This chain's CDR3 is CASSQGPESDTQYF. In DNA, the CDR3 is TGCGCCAGCAGCCAAGGTCCAGAATCAGATACGCAGTATTTT.